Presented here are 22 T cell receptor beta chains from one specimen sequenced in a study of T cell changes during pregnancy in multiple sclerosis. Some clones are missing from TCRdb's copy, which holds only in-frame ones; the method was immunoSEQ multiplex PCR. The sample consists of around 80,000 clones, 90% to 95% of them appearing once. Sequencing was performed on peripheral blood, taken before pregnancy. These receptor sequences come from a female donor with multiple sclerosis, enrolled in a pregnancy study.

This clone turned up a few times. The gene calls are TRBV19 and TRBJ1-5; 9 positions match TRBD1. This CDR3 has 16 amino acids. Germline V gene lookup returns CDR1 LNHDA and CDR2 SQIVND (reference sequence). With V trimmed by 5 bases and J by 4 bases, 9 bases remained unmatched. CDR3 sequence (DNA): TGTGCCAGTAGTTCACCTACAGGGGGCGTGAATCAGCCCCAGCATTTT. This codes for CASSSPTGGVNQPQHF.

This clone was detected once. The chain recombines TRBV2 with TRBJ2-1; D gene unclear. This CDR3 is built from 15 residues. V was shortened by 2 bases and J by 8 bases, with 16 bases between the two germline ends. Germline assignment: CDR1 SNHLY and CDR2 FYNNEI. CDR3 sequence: CASSESSSVFDEQFF. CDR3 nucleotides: TGTGCCAGCAGTGAAAGTAGCAGTGTCTTCGATGAGCAGTTCTTC.

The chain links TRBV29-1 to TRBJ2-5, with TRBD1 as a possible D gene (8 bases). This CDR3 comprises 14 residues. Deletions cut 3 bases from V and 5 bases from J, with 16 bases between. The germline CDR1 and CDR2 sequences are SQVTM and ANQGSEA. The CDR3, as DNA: TGCAGCGTTGACAACAGGGGGGGGAGGGAGACCCAGTACTTC. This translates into CSVDNRGGRETQYF.

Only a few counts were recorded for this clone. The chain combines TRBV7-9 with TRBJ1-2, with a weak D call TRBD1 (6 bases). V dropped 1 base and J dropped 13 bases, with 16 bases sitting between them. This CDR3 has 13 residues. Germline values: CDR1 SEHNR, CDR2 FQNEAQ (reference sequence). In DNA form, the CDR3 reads TGTGCCAGCAGCTTAGAGGCAGGGGCGTTGGGCACCTTC. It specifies CASSLEAGALGTF.

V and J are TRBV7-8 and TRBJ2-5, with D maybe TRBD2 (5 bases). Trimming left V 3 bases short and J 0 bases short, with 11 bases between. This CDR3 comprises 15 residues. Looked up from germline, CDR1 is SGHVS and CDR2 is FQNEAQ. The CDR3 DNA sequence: TGTGCCAGCAGCTTCATACGGGGAAACCAAGAGACCCAGTACTTC. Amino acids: CASSFIRGNQETQYF.

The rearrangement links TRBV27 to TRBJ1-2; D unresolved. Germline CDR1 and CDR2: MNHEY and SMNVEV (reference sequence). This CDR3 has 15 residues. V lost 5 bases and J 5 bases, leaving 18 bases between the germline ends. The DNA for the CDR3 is TGTGCCAGCAGTGAGGCAGCAACCCCGTTGTATGGCTACACCTTC. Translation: CASSEAATPLYGYTF.

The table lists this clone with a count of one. The CDR3 reads CASNSLFGTEAFF. The CDR3, as DNA: TGTGCCAGTAACAGCCTTTTCGGCACTGAAGCTTTCTTT. The V and J genes are TRBV6-5 and TRBJ1-1; no definite D call. V was shortened by 9 bases and J by 4 bases, with 15 bases between the two germline ends. The CDR3 has 13 amino acids. CDR1 is MNHEY and CDR2 is SVGAGI in the germline V gene.

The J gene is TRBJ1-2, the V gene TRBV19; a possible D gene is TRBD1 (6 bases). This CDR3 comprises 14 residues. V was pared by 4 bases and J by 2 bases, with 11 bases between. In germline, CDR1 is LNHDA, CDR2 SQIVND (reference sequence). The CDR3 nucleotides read TGTGCCAGTAGTAGGACAGTAACCAACTATGGCTACACCTTC. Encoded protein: CASSRTVTNYGYTF. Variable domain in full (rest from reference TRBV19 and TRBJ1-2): DGGITQSPKYLFRKEGQNVTLSCEQNLNHDAMYWYRQDPGQGLRLIYYSQIVNDFQKGDIAEGYSVSREKKESFPLTVTSAQKNPTAFYLCASSRTVTNYGYTFGSGTRLTVV.

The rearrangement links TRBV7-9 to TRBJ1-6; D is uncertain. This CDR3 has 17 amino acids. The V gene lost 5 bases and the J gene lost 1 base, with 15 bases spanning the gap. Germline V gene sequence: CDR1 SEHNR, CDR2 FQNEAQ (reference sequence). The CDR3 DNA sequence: TGTGCCAGCAGCCGCACTGACTTTGGTTCCTATAATTCACCCCTCCACTTT. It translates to CASSRTDFGSYNSPLHF.

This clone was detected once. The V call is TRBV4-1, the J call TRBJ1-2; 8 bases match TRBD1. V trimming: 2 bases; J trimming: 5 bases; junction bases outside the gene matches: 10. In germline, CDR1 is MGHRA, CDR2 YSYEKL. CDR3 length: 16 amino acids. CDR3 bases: TGCGCCAGCAGCCAAATCGGACAGGGACGGGGTTATGGCTACACCTTC. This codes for CASSQIGQGRGYGYTF.

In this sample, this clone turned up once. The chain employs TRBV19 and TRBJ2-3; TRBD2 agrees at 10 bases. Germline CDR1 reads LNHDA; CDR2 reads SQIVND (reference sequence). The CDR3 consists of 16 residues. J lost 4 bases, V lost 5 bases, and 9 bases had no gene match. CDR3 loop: CASSYIAGGGADTQYF. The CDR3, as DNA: TGTGCCAGTAGTTACATAGCGGGGGGAGGAGCAGATACGCAGTATTTT.

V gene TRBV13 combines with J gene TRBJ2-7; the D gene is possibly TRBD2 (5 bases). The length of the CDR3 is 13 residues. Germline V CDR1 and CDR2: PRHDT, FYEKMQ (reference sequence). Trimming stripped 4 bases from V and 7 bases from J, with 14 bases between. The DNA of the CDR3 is TGTGCCAGCAGCTCCGGGATGTCTACGGAGCAGTACTTC. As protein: CASSSGMSTEQYF.

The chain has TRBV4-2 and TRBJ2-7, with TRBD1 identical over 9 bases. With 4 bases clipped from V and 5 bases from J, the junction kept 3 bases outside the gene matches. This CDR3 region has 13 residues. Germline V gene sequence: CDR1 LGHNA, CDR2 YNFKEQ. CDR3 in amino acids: CASSPRTGDEQYF. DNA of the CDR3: TGTGCCAGCAGCCCGCGGACAGGGGACGAGCAGTACTTC.

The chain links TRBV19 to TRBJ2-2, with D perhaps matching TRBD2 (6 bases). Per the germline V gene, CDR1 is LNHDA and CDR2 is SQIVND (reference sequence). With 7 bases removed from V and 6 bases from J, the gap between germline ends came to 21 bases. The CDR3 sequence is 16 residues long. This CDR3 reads CASTPFPGLPAGELFF. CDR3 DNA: TGTGCCAGTACCCCGTTTCCGGGACTCCCCGCCGGGGAGCTGTTTTTT.

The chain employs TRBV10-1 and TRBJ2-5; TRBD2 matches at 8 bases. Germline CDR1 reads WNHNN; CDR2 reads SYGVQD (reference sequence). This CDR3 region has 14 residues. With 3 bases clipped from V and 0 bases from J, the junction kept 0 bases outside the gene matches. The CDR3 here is CASSELADQETQYF. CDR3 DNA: TGCGCCAGCAGTGAACTAGCGGACCAAGAGACCCAGTACTTC.

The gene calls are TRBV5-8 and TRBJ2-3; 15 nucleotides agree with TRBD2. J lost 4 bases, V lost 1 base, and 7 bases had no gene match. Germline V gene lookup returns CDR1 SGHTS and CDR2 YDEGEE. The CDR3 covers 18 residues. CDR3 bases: TGTGCCAGCAGCTTGCGGACTAGCGGGGGGGCCGGGCCAGATACGCAGTATTTT. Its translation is CASSLRTSGGAGPDTQYF.

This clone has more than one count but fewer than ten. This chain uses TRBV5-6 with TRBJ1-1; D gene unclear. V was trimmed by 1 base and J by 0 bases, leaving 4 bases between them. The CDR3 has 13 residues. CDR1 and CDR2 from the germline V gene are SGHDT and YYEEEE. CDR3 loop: CASSLSVNTEAFF. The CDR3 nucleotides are TGTGCCAGCAGCTTGTCAGTGAACACTGAAGCTTTCTTT.

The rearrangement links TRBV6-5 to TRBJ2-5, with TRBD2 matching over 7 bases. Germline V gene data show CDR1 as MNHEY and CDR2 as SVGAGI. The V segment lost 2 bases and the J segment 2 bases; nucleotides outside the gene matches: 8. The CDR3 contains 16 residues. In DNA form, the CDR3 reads TGTGCCAGCAGTTACGTCGGCGGGGGACCTCAAGAGACCCAGTACTTC. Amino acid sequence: CASSYVGGGPQETQYF.

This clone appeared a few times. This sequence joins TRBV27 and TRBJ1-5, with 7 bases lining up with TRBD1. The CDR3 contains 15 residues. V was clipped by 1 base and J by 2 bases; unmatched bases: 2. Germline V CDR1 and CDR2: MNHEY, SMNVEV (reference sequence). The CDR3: CASSLYTGGNQPQHF. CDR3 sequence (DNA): TGTGCCAGCAGTTTATATACAGGGGGCAATCAGCCCCAGCATTTT.

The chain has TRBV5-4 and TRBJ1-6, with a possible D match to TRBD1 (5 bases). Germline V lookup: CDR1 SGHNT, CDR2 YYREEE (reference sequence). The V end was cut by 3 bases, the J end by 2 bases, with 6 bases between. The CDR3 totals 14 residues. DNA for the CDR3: TGTGCCAGCAGCTCGGACACCTATAATTCACCCCTCCACTTT. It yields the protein CASSSDTYNSPLHF.

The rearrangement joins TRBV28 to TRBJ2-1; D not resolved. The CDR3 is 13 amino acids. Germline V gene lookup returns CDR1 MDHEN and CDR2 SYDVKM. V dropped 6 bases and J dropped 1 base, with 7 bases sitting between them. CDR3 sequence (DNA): TGTGCCAGCAGCGACGGGTCCTACAATGAGCAGTTCTTC. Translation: CASSDGSYNEQFF.

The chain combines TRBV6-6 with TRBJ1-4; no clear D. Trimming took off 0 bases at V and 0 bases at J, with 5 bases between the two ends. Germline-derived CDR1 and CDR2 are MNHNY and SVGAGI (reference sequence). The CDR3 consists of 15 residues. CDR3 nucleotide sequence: TGTGCCAGCAGTTACTCGACTGCAACTAATGAAAAACTGTTTTTT. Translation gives CASSYSTATNEKLFF.